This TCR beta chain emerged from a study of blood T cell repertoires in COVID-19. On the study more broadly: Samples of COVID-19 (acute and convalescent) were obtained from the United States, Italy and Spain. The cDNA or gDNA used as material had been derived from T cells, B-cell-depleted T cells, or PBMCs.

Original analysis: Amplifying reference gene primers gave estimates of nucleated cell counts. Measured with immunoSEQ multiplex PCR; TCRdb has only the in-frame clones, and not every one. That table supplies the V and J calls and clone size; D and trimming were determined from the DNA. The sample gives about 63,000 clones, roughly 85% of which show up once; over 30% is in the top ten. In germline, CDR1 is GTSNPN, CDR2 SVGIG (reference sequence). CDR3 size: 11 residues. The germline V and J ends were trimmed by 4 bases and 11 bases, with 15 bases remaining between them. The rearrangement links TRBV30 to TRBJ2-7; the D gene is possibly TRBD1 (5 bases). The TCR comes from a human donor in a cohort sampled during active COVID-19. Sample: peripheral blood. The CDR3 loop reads CAWIGGTREYF. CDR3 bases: TGTGCCTGGATCGGCGGCACCAGGGAGTACTTC.